The clone carrying this T cell receptor beta chain was counted between two and nine times. What it binds is not known. The sample comes from a study of post-analysis software for immune sequencing data. The wider study: Relapsing-remitting, secondary progressive and progressive-relapsing multiple sclerosis courses were included.

Germline CDR1 is MGHRA and CDR2 is YSYEKL. V was cut by 1 base and J by 2 bases, with 11 bases left in between. The CDR3 is 15 residues long. Study-wide results and limits: When compared against controls, multiple sclerosis patients showed significantly lower normalized Chao1 diversity. About five TRBV segments appeared more often in patients than in controls, and TRBV5-6, TRBV5-1 and TRBV20-1 were among these. By F measure, strong co-clustering occurred among samples prepared in the same batch.

cDNA libraries of TCR beta carried unique molecular identifiers. About 540,000 cDNA molecules were obtained from roughly 1.1 to 9.2 million T cells. Using its own MiXCR run on the PCR reads, TCRdb lists one record per CDR3 protein. The sample shows some 450,000 distinct CDR3 sequences, nearly 45% of them seen only once. The material sequenced was blood. This clonotype was obtained from a girl aged 10 to 17 with multiple sclerosis. This chain joins TRBV4-1 and TRBJ2-5; D might be TRBD1 or TRBD2, each matching 6 bases. The CDR3: CASSQGRGRQETQYF. In nucleotides, the CDR3 is TGCGCCAGCAGCCAAGGCCGGGGGCGGCAAGAGACCCAGTACTTC.